The present T cell receptor beta chain was sequenced within a study of neurological immune-mediated disorders. Findings of the study overall: The multiple sclerosis repertoire cluster lacked an association with any feature, whether clinical or MRI. No CDR3 amino acid sequences recurred among expanded clones across subjects, suggesting private repertoires in all groups.

The yield of each sequencing run was over 160 million TCR-beta sequences from 15-18 subjects. TCRdb reprocessed the 5' RACE reads via MiXCR and lists one record per CDR3 protein. The sample holds tens of thousands of distinct CDR3 sequences; over 4% are singletons and the top ten take approximately 2.7%. Germline assignment: CDR1 LNHNV and CDR2 YYDKDF (reference sequence). The V gene lost 0 bases and the J gene lost 6 bases, with 7 bases spanning the gap. This CDR3 comprises 13 residues. Many counts were recorded for this clonotype. Its antigen is undetermined. Specimen: PBMCs. The source is a man aged 45-65 years with multiple sclerosis. J is TRBJ2-3 and V is TRBV15; no reliable D call. The CDR3 loop reads CATSRDLSDTQYF. In DNA, the CDR3 is TGTGCCACCAGCAGAGATCTTTCGGATACGCAGTATTTT.